The rows below give T cell receptor beta chains drawn from one sample of a study of CD8 T cells in ankylosing spondylitis. One entry per CDR3 protein, called by TCRdb with MiXCR from the 5' RACE reads. The profile shows under 850,000 distinct CDR3 sequences, around 17% of them singletons. The sample taken for sequencing was blood, either unsorted or a sorted T cell fraction (not recorded which). These receptors all come from a male donor with ankylosing spondylitis. Both conserved end residues are part of each CDR3. The D gene is left open where the match is weak. Expanded clones are given a class, and other clones once, few, many or no size at all.

>TRBV20-1|.|TRBD2|TRBJ2-3
TGCAGTGCAACAGTAGCGGGGGGGCAATCAGATACGCAGTATTTT
CSATVAGGQSDTQYF
>TRBV5-1|.|TRBD1|TRBJ2-7
TGCGCCAGCAGCTTGGAGTTTGGGACAGGGGGCTACGAGCAGTACTTC
CASSLEFGTGGYEQYF
>TRBV12-3/TRBV12-4|.|TRBD1|TRBJ2-7
TGTGCCAGCAGTTTAGTACAGGGGCCCGTTATAGCCTACGAGCAGTACTTC
CASSLVQGPVIAYEQYF
>TRBV20-1|.|TRBD2|TRBJ2-3
TGCAGCCCGGGACTAGCGGGAGGTATCGCAGATACGCAGTATTTT
CSPGLAGGIADTQYF
>TRBV5-1|.|.|TRBJ2-7
TGCGCCAGCAGCTATCGTGCAGGTTCGTCCTACGAGCAGTACTTC
CASSYRAGSSYEQYF
>TRBV5-6|few|.|TRBJ2-2
TGTGCCAGCAGCTTGGCAGGGACCGGGGTCACCGGGGAGCTGTTTTTT
CASSLAGTGVTGELFF
>TRBV6-5|.|.|TRBJ2-1
TGTGCCAGCAGTTACTCGTGGTCAGCCGGAGATGAGCAGTTCTTC
CASSYSWSAGDEQFF
>TRBV7-2|.|.|TRBJ2-4
TGTGCCAGCAGCTTAGAGGGGTCCGGCATTCAGTACTTC
CASSLEGSGIQYF
>TRBV7-3|.|TRBD2|TRBJ2-1
TGTGCCAGCAGCTTATCGGGTAGCGGGGGGGATGAGCAGTTCTTC
CASSLSGSGGDEQFF
>TRBV18|.|TRBD1|TRBJ2-7
TGTGCCAGCTCAGACAGGGCCAACGAGCAGTACTTC
CASSDRANEQYF
>TRBV20-1|.|.|TRBJ2-7
TGCAGTGCTAGGTCGAGGCAGTCCTACGAGCAGTACTTC
CSARSRQSYEQYF
>TRBV18|few|TRBD1|TRBJ2-7
TGTGCCAGCTCATTTACGGGACAGGGGCCCTACGAGCAGTACTTC
CASSFTGQGPYEQYF
>TRBV6-1|.|TRBD1|TRBJ2-7
TGTGCCAGCAGGGACGGACAGGGGAGGTACGAGCAGTACTTC
CASRDGQGRYEQYF
>TRBV12-3/TRBV12-4|.|.|TRBJ2-3
TGTGCCAGCAGTACCCGGTTCAGCACAGATACGCAGTATTTT
CASSTRFSTDTQYF
>TRBV9|once|.|TRBJ2-3
TGTGCCAGCAGCCTCGGAGACAGGCTTAGCACAGATACGCAGTATTTT
CASSLGDRLSTDTQYF
>TRBV25-1|.|.|TRBJ2-7
TGTGCCAGCAGGGCTAACACCTACGAGCAGTACTTC
CASRANTYEQYF
>TRBV6-5|once|.|TRBJ2-5
TGTGCCAGCAGTTACGACGGGGAACAAGAGACCCAGTACTTC
CASSYDGEQETQYF
>TRBV9|many|TRBD2|TRBJ2-5
TGTGCCAGCAGCGTAGCTACGGGGGGGTCCCAAGAGACCCAGTACTTC
CASSVATGGSQETQYF
>TRBV18|few|.|TRBJ1-4
TGTGCCAGCTCACCCCGGGTCTTTTCAACTAATGAAAAACTGTTTTTT
CASSPRVFSTNEKLFF
>TRBV4-3|few|.|TRBJ1-6
TGCACCAGCAGCCAAACAGGGCTTTATAATTCACCCCTCCACTTT
CTSSQTGLYNSPLHF
>TRBV19|.|TRBD2|TRBJ2-1
TGTGCCAGTAGTATAGTCCCGGGAGGGGCGTACAATGAGCAGTTCTTC
CASSIVPGGAYNEQFF
>TRBV7-9|.|TRBD1|TRBJ2-7
TGTGCCAGCAGCCACAGCTCGGGACAGTTTGCTCAGTACTTC
CASSHSSGQFAQYF
>TRBV20-1|many|.|TRBJ1-3
TGCAGTGCCCAGCAGGGAGGGGATGGAAACACCATATATTTT
CSAQQGGDGNTIYF
>TRBV4-1|.|.|TRBJ1-1
TGCGCCAGCAGCCAAGATCCGGCGAGCACTGAAGCTTTCTTT
CASSQDPASTEAFF
>TRBV10-3|.|.|TRBJ1-4
TGTGCCATCAGTCGGCGGCGTGGAGAAAAACTGTTTTTT
CAISRRRGEKLFF
>TRBV4-2|few|TRBD2|TRBJ2-7
TGTGCCAGCAGCCAGTCGGCTAGCGGGGGGTACGAGCAGTACTTC
CASSQSASGGYEQYF
>TRBV14|few|.|TRBJ1-1
TGTGCCAGCAGCCCCCTCGAGGGACGGGTGAACACTGAAGCTTTCTTT
CASSPLEGRVNTEAFF
>TRBV7-9|few|.|TRBJ2-7
TGTGCCAGCAGCTCATTGGGGACGCACGGGGTCGAGCAGTACTTC
CASSSLGTHGVEQYF
>TRBV5-1|.|.|TRBJ2-5
TGCGCCAGCACGGGCGGGTCAAACCAAGAGACCCAGTACTTC
CASTGGSNQETQYF
>TRBV6-5|.|.|TRBJ2-2
TGTGCCAGCAGTTTACGTACTCCTAGTACCGGGGAGCTGTTTTTT
CASSLRTPSTGELFF
>TRBV25-1|many|TRBD2|TRBJ2-7
TGTGCCAGCGGAACCGTAGCGGGAGGTACCTACGAGCAGTACTTC
CASGTVAGGTYEQYF
>TRBV12-3/TRBV12-4|many|TRBD2|TRBJ2-5
TGTGCCAGCAGCCCGGGGACTACTCAAGAGACCCAGTACTTC
CASSPGTTQETQYF